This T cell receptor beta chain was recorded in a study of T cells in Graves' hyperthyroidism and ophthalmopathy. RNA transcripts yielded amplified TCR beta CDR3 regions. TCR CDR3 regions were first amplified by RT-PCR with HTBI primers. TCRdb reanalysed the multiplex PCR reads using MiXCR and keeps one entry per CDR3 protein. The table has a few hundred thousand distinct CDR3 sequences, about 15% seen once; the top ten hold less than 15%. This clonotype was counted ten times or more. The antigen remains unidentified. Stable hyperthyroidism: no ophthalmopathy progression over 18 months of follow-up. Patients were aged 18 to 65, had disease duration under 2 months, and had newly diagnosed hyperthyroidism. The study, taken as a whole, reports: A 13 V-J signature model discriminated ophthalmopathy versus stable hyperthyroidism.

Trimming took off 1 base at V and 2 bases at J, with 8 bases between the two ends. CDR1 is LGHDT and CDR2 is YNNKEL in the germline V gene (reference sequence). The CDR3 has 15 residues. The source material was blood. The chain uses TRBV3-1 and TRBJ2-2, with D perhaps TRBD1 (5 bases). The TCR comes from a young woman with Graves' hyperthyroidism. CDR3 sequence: CASSQGQSNTGELFF. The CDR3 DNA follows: TGTGCCAGCAGCCAAGGACAGAGTAACACCGGGGAGCTGTTTTTT.